This T cell receptor beta chain was obtained from a study of cytomegalovirus exposure and HLA in healthy donors. For this clone: Its antigen is not identified.

The germline CDR1 and CDR2 sequences are SGHAT and FQNNGV. V trimming: 0 bases; J trimming: 5 bases; junction bases outside the gene matches: 9. The length of the CDR3 is 17 residues. It was with 60 Vbeta and 13 Jbeta primers that the PCR ran. The assay was immunoSEQ multiplex PCR, and TCRdb's table has in-frame clones only and misses some. The sample holds 60,000 to 80,000 clones, 70% to 75% seen once. Findings of the study overall: Cytomegalovirus-associated TCR beta chains were listed, numbering 164. The availability of immune exposure information extended only to CMV serostatus. For presence/absence analyses, sequencing depth was assumed to be roughly uniform across donors. Reportedly, fewer N-insertions than the approximately 700-donor mean appeared in an Asian-associated ancestry cluster in a later analysis.

This clonotype was obtained from a woman in her 30s in good health and CMV-seronegative. The V and J genes are TRBV11-2 and TRBJ2-3; 9 bases agree with TRBD1. The sequenced sample was PBMCs. The CDR3 protein is CASSLDSGQGIGDTQYF. The CDR3 DNA sequence: TGTGCCAGCAGCTTAGATAGCGGACAGGGGATAGGAGATACGCAGTATTTT.